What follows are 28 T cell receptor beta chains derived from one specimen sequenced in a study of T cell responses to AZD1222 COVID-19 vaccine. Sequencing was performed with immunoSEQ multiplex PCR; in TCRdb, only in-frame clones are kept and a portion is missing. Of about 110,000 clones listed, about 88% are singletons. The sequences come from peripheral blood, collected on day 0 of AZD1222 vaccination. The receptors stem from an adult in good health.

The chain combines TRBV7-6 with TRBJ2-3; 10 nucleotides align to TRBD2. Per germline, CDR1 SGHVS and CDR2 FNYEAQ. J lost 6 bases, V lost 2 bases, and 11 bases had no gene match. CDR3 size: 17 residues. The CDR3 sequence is CASSLSLAGVGGDTQYF. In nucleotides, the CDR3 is TGTGCCAGCAGCTTAAGTCTAGCGGGGGTCGGAGGGGATACGCAGTATTTT.

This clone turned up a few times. This CDR3 reads CASSSRGGDGKQFF. DNA for the CDR3: TGTGCCAGCAGTTCGAGGGGGGGAGACGGTAAGCAGTTCTTC. This chain links TRBV5-4 with TRBJ2-1, with a possible D match to TRBD2 (7 bases). This CDR3 has 14 residues. V was pared by 5 bases and J by 11 bases, with 20 bases between. CDR1 is SGHNT and CDR2 is YYREEE in the germline V gene (reference sequence).

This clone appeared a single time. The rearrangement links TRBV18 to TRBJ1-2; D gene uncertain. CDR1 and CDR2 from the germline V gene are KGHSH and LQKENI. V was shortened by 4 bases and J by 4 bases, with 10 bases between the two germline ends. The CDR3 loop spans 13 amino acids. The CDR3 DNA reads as TGTGCCAGCTCACGTGAACAGAGCTATGGCTACACCTTC. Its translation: CASSREQSYGYTF.

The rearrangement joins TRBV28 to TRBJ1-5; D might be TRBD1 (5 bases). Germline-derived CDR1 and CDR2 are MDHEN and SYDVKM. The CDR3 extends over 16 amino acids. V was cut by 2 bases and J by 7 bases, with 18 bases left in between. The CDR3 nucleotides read TGTGCCAGCAGTTTAACACAGGCCAGGACCTACCAGCCCCAGCATTTT. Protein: CASSLTQARTYQPQHF.

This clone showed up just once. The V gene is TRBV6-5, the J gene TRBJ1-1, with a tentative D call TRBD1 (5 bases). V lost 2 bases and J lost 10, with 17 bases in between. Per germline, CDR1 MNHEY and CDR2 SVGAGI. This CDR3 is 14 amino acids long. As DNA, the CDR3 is TGTGCCAGCAGTTACGGGCACAGGAGAATGGCAGCTTTCTTT. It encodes CASSYGHRRMAAFF.

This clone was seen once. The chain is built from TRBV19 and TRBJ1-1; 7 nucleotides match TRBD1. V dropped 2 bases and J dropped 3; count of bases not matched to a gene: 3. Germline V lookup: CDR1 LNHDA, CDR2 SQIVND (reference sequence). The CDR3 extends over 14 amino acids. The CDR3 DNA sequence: TGTGCCAGTAGTATATACAGGGGCGACACTGAAGCTTTCTTT. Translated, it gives CASSIYRGDTEAFF. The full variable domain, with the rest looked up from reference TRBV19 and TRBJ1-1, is DGGITQSPKYLFRKEGQNVTLSCEQNLNHDAMYWYRQDPGQGLRLIYYSQIVNDFQKGDIAEGYSVSREKKESFPLTVTSAQKNPTAFYLCASSIYRGDTEAFFGQGTRLTVV.

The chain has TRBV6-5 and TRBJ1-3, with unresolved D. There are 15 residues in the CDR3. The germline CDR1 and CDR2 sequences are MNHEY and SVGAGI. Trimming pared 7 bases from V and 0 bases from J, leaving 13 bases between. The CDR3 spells CASTQDLSSGNTIYF. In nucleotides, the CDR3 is TGTGCCAGCACCCAAGATCTCAGCTCTGGAAACACCATATATTTT.

The CDR3 coding sequence is TGTGCCAGCAGCACAAATACAGGCCCTTATGGCTACACCTTC. It codes for CASSTNTGPYGYTF. The J gene is TRBJ1-2, the V gene TRBV7-8, with D possibly being TRBD1 (5 bases). Deletions cut 5 bases from V and 5 bases from J, with 15 bases between. CDR1 and CDR2 from the germline V gene are SGHVS and FQNEAQ. The CDR3 spans 14 residues.

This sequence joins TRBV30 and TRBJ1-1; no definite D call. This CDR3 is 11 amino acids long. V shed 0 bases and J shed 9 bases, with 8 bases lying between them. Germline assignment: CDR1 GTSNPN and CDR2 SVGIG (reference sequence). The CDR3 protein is CAWSVPGQAFF. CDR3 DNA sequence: TGTGCCTGGAGTGTACCGGGCCAAGCTTTCTTT.

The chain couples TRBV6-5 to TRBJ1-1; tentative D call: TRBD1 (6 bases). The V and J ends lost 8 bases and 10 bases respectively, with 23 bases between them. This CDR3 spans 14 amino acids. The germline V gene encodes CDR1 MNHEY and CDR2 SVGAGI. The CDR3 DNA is TGTGCCAGCCACTTGGACAGCCTCACAGTGGGAGCTTTCTTT. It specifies CASHLDSLTVGAFF.

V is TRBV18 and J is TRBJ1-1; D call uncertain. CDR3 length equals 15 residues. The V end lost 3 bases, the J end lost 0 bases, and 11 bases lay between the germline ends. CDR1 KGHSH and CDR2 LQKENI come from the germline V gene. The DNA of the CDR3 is TGTGCCAGCTCACCTTTAGCGGACTTGAACACTGAAGCTTTCTTT. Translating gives CASSPLADLNTEAFF.

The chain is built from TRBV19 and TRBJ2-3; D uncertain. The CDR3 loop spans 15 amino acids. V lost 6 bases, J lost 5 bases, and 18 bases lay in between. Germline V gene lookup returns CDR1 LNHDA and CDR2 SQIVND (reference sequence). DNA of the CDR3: TGTGCCAGTAGATTGAACGCGAACGAAAGAGATACGCAGTATTTT. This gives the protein CASRLNANERDTQYF. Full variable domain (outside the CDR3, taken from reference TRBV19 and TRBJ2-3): DGGITQSPKYLFRKEGQNVTLSCEQNLNHDAMYWYRQDPGQGLRLIYYSQIVNDFQKGDIAEGYSVSREKKESFPLTVTSAQKNPTAFYLCASRLNANERDTQYFGPGTRLTVL.

The CDR3 bases are TGCAGCGCCCCCAGGGGAACTGAAGCTTTCTTT. This encodes CSAPRGTEAFF. This chain connects TRBV29-1 to TRBJ1-1; TRBD1 might be the D (6 bases). CDR1 is SQVTM, CDR2 ANQGSEA, per germline. Between the trimmed V and J ends, which lost 7 bases and 5 bases, there was a span of 11 bases. The CDR3 length is 11 residues.

CDR3 amino acids: CASSLGLGILEAFF. The DNA of the CDR3 is TGTGCCAGCAGCTTGGGGCTGGGAATTCTTGAAGCTTTCTTT. The chain joins TRBV5-4 to TRBJ1-1; D unclear. CDR3 size: 14 residues. V gave up 0 bases and J gave up 7 bases, with 13 bases separating them. Germline-derived CDR1 and CDR2 are SGHNT and YYREEE (reference sequence).

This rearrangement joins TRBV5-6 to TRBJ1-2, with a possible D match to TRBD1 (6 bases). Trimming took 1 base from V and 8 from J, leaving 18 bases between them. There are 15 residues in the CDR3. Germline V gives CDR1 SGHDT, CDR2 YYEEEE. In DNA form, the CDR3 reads TGTGCCAGCAGCTTGTGGGGTATAGGGGGTTCCGGCTACACCTTC. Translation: CASSLWGIGGSGYTF. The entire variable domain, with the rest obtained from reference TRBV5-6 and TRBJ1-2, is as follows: DAGVTQSPTHLIKTRGQQVTLRCSPKSGHDTVSWYQQALGQGPQFIFQYYEEEERQRGNFPDRFSGHQFPNYSSELNVNALLLGDSALYLCASSLWGIGGSGYTFGSGTRLTVV.

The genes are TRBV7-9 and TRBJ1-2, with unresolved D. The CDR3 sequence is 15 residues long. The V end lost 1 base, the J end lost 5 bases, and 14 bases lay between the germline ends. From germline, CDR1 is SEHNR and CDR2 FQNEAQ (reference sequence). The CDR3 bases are TGTGCCAGCAGCTTAGGACCCACTTCGACTTATGGCTACACCTTC. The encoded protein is CASSLGPTSTYGYTF.

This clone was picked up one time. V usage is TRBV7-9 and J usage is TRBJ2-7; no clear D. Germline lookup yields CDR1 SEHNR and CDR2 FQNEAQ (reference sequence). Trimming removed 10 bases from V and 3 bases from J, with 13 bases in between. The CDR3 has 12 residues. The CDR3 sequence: CATRTVCYEQYF. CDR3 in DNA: TGTGCCACCCGGACGGTGTGCTACGAGCAGTACTTC.

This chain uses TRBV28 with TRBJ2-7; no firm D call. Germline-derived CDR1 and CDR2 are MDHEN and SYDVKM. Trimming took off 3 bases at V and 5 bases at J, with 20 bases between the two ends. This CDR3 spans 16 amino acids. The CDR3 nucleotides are TGTGCCAGCAGTTTGTCCGAAGGACCCCTCGGCGACGAGCAGTACTTC. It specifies CASSLSEGPLGDEQYF.

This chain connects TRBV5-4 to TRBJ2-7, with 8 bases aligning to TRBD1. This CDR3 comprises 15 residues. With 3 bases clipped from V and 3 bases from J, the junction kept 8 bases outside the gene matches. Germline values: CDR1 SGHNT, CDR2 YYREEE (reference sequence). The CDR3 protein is CASSSSRGRVYEQYF. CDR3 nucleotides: TGTGCCAGCAGCTCGTCCAGGGGGCGAGTCTACGAGCAGTACTTC. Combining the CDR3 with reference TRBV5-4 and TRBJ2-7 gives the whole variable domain ETGVTQSPTHLIKTRGQQVTLRCSSQSGHNTVSWYQQALGQGPQFIFQYYREEENGRGNFPPRFSGLQFPNYSSELNVNALELDDSALYLCASSSSRGRVYEQYFGPGTRLTVT.

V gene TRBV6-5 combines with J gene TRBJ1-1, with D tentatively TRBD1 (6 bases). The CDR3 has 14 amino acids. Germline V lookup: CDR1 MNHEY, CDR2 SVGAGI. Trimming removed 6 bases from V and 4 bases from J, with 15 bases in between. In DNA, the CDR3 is TGTGCCAGCAGGTTAGGGGGAGGGAGCACTGAAGCTTTCTTT. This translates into CASRLGGGSTEAFF.

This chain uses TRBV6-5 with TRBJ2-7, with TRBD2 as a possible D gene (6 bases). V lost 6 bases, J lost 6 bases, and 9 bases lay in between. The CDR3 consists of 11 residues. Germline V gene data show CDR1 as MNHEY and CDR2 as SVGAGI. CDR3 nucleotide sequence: TGTGCCAGCAGCGGGAGTCGCGAGCAGTACTTC. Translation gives CASSGSREQYF.

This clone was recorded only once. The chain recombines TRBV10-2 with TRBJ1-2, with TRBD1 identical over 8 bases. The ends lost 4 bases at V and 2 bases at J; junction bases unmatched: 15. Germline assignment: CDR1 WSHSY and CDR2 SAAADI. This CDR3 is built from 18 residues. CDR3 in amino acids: CASSGAGGRGLLNYGYTF. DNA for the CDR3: TGCGCCAGCAGTGGGGCAGGCGGCAGGGGGCTCCTCAACTATGGCTACACCTTC.

The CDR3 DNA reads as TGTGCTAGTGCCACCGGGACAGGGGGGAATTCACCCCTCCACTTT. It encodes CASATGTGGNSPLHF. This chain connects TRBV12-5 to TRBJ1-6; 11 bases match TRBD1. V gave up 7 bases and J gave up 7 bases; unmatched junction bases: 6. The CDR3 runs to 15 residues. CDR1 LGHNT and CDR2 FRNRAP come from the germline V gene. The full variable domain, completed using reference TRBV12-5 and TRBJ1-6, is DARVTQTPRHKVTEMGQEVTMRCQPILGHNTVFWYRQTMMQGLELLAYFRNRAPLDDSGMPKDRFSAEMPDATLATLKIQPSEPRDSAVYFCASATGTGGNSPLHFGNGTRLTVT.

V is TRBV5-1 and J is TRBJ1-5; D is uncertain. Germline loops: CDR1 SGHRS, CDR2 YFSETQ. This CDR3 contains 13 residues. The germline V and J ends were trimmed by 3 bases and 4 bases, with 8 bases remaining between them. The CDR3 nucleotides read TGCGCCAGCAGCTCGGGAGGGAATCAGCCCCAGCATTTT. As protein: CASSSGGNQPQHF.

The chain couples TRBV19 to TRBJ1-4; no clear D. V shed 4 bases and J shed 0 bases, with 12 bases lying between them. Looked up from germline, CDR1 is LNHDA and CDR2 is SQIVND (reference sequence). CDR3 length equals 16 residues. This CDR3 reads CASSTPLYTTNEKLFF. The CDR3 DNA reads TGTGCCAGTAGTACCCCCCTCTATACAACTAATGAAAAACTGTTTTTT.

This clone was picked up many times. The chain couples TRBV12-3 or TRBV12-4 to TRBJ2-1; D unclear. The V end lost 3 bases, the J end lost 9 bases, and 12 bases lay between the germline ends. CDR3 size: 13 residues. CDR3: CASSLVTAGEQFF. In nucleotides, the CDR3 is TGTGCCAGCAGTTTGGTCACCGCAGGTGAGCAGTTCTTC.

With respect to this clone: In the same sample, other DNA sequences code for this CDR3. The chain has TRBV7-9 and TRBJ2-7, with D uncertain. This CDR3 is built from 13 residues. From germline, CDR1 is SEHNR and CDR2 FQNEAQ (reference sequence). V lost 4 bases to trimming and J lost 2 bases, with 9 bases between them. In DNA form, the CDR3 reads TGTGCCAGCAGCTCCAGTGGGGCCTACGAGCAGTACTTC. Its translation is CASSSSGAYEQYF.

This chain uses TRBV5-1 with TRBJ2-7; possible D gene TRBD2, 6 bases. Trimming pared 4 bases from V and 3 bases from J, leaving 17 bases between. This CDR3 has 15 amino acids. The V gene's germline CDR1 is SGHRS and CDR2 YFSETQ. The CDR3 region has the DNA TGCGCCAGCAGCGCGGGGAGCGGGCCCCTCTACGAGCAGTACTTC. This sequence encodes CASSAGSGPLYEQYF.